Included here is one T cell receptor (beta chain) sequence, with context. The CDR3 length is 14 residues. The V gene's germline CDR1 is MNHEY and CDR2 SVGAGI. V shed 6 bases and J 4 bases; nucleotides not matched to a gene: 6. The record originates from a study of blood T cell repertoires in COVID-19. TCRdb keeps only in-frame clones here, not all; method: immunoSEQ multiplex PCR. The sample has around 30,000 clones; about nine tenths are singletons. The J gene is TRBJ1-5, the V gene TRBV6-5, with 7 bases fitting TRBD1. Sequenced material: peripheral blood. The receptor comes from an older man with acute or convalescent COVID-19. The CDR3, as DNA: TGTGCCAGCAGATTCAGGGGGGCTAATCAGCCCCAGCATTTT. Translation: CASRFRGANQPQHF.